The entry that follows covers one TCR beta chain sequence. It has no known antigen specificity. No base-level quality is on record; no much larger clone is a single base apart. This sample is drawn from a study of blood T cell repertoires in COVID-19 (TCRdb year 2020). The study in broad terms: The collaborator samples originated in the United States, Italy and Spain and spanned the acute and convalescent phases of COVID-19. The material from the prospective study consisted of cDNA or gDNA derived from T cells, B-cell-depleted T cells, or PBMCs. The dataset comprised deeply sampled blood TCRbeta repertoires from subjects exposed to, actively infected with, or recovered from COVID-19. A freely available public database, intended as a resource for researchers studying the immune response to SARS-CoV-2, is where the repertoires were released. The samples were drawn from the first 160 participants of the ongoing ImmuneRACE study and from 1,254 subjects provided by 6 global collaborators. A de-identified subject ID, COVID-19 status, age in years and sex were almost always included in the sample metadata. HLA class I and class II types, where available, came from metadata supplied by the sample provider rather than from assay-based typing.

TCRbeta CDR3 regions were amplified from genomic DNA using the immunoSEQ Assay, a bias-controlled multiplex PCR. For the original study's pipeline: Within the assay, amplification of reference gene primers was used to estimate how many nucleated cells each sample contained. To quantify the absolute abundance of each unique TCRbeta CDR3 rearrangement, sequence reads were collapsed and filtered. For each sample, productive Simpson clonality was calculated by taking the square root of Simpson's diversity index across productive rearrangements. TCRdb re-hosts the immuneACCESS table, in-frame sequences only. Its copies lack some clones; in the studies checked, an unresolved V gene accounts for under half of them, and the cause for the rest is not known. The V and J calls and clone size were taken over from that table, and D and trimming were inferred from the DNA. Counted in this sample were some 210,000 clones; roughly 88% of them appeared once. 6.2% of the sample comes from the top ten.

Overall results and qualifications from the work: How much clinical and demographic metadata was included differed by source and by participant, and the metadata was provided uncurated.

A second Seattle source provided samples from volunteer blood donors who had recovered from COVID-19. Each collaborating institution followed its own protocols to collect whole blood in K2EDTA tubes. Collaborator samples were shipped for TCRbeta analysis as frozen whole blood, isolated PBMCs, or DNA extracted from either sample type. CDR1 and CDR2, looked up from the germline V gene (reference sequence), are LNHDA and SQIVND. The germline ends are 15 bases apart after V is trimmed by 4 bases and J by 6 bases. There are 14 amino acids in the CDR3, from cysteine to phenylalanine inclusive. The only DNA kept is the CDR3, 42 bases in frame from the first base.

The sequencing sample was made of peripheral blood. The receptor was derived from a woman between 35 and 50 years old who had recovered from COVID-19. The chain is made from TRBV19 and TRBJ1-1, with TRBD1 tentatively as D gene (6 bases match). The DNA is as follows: TGTGCCAGTAGTAACCAGGGGCCGCTCGCTGAAGCTTTCTTT. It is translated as CASSNQGPLAEAFF.